The next 29 T cell receptor beta chains were all read from a single sample in a study of identical twins. TCRdb itself ran the 5' RACE reads through MiXCR, one entry per CDR3 protein. The sample lists some 730,000 distinct CDR3 sequences; 18% were seen once. Separately, the same data were catalogued under a study of T cells expressing NK-cell markers.

The specimen sequenced was PBMCs. These receptor sequences come from a young woman in good health.

V and J are TRBV12-3 or TRBV12-4 and TRBJ2-5; D not certain. CDR3 length: 11 residues. The V gene lost 7 bases and the J gene lost 1 base, with 4 bases spanning the gap. CDR3 nucleotide sequence: TGTGCCAGCACCTTCCAAGAGACCCAGTACTTC. Its protein is CASTFQETQYF.

This clonotype was seen at least ten times. This chain links TRBV5-1 with TRBJ2-1; D is ambiguous. The V and J ends lost 4 bases and 5 bases respectively, with 16 bases between them. The CDR3 totals 15 residues. Germline V gives CDR1 SGHRS, CDR2 YFSETQ. The CDR3 sequence is CASSPMSHFNNEQFF. As DNA, the CDR3 is TGCGCCAGCAGCCCGATGTCCCATTTTAACAATGAGCAGTTCTTC.

The chain combines TRBV11-2 with TRBJ2-7; 7 bases match TRBD2. Looked up from germline, CDR1 is SGHAT and CDR2 is FQNNGV. The CDR3 runs 15 residues. After removal of 5 bases from V and 4 bases from J, the junction contained 11 bases not matched to a gene. Here the CDR3 reads CASSPGTTPVYEQYF. CDR3 nucleotide sequence: TGTGCCAGCAGCCCCGGGACTACCCCCGTTTACGAGCAGTACTTC.

The chain has TRBV20-1 and TRBJ1-1, with D perhaps TRBD1 (6 bases). CDR3 length: 13 residues. Germline CDR1 and CDR2: DFQATT and SNEGSKA (reference sequence). V was clipped by 2 bases and J by 4 bases, with 11 bases between them. This CDR3 reads CSARRGGGTEAFF. The CDR3 nucleotides are TGCAGTGCTAGAAGGGGGGGAGGCACTGAAGCTTTCTTT.

The rearrangement uses TRBV6-2 or TRBV6-3 and TRBJ2-1; D unresolved. Trimming took off 7 bases at V and 5 bases at J, with 12 bases between the two ends. The CDR3 spans 13 residues. In germline, CDR1 is MNHEY, CDR2 SVGEGT. CDR3 in DNA: TGTGCCAGCACCCCTCTGTGGCACAATGAGCAGTTCTTC. As protein: CASTPLWHNEQFF.

Many counts were recorded for this clonotype. This chain joins TRBV12-3 or TRBV12-4 and TRBJ1-5; D is undetermined. The CDR3 runs to 14 residues. V was shortened by 6 bases and J by 10 bases, with 19 bases between the two germline ends. CDR3 coding DNA: TGTGCCAGCAGCACTTCTGACGGGAATAGACCCCAGCATTTT. It yields the protein CASSTSDGNRPQHF.

This clonotype was counted a few times. The gene calls are TRBV12-3 or TRBV12-4 and TRBJ2-7, with a possible D match to TRBD2 (6 bases). Deletions cut 6 bases from V and 0 bases from J, with 9 bases between. This CDR3 is 13 amino acids long. CDR3: CASRPTSSYEQYF. CDR3 bases: TGTGCCAGCAGGCCGACTAGCTCCTACGAGCAGTACTTC.

The CDR3 nucleotides read TGTGCCAGCAGCTTAGCAGGGGAAGTGTTTTTT. This encodes CASSLAGEVFF. The chain carries TRBV7-9 and TRBJ2-2, with D possibly TRBD1 on 5 matching bases. The germline V gene encodes CDR1 SEHNR and CDR2 FQNEAQ (reference sequence). The CDR3 consists of 11 residues. V lost 0 bases to trimming and J lost 15 bases, with 8 bases between them.

J is TRBJ2-5 and V is TRBV6-5, with D possibly being TRBD1 (6 bases). The CDR3 has 15 amino acids. The germline V gene encodes CDR1 MNHEY and CDR2 SVGAGI. V was shortened by 4 bases and J by 2 bases, with 14 bases between the two germline ends. CDR3 in DNA: TGTGCCAGCAGTTTACTTGGGGGCTTTCAAGAGACCCAGTACTTC. It yields the protein CASSLLGGFQETQYF.

The chain has TRBV12-3 or TRBV12-4 and TRBJ2-3; TRBD2 aligns across 10 bases. With V trimmed by 7 bases and J by 2 bases, 6 bases remained unmatched. CDR3 length equals 15 residues. DNA for the CDR3: TGTGCCAGCAACATAGCGGGGGGCTACACAGATACGCAGTATTTT. The encoded protein is CASNIAGGYTDTQYF.

This clonotype was recorded only once. The gene calls are TRBV5-1 and TRBJ2-3; tentative D call: TRBD2 (5 bases). This CDR3 comprises 12 residues. Trimming stripped 2 bases from V and 8 bases from J, with 9 bases between. Germline-derived CDR1 and CDR2 are SGHRS and YFSETQ. The CDR3, as DNA: TGCGCCAGCAGCTTAACTGGAGGTACGCAGTATTTT. Its translation is CASSLTGGTQYF.

The J gene is TRBJ2-1, the V gene TRBV19; 9 bases line up with TRBD2. Trimming cost V 0 bases and J 4 bases; bases outside gene matches: 7. Germline V lookup: CDR1 LNHDA, CDR2 SQIVND (reference sequence). The CDR3 has 17 amino acids. The CDR3, as DNA: TGTGCCAGTAGTATAGACCTAGCGGGGACCCTTTACAATGAGCAGTTCTTC. It encodes CASSIDLAGTLYNEQFF.

This clonotype has a handful of counts. The V call is TRBV6-1, the J call TRBJ1-1; no clear D. CDR1 and CDR2 from the germline V gene are MNHNS and SASEGT. Trimming pared 7 bases from V and 1 base from J, leaving 10 bases between. The CDR3 totals 13 residues. The CDR3 is CASTLERNTEAFF. The CDR3 nucleotides are TGTGCCAGCACCCTTGAACGGAACACTGAAGCTTTCTTT.

The sample holds one count of this clonotype. The V gene is TRBV12-3 or TRBV12-4, the J gene TRBJ2-1; 10 nucleotides match TRBD2. Trimming removed 4 bases from V and 1 base from J; junction bases left unmatched: 13. CDR3 size: 19 residues. The CDR3 DNA follows: TGTGCCAGCAGTTATTCCCCACGCTCGGGACTAGCGTCCTACAATGAGCAGTTCTTC. Protein product: CASSYSPRSGLASYNEQFF.

The chain couples TRBV12-3 or TRBV12-4 to TRBJ2-3; D unclear. V lost 8 bases and J 6 bases, leaving 15 bases between the germline ends. The length of the CDR3 is 13 residues. The CDR3 region is CASGGPPQDTQYF. The CDR3 nucleotides read TGTGCCAGCGGCGGACCACCTCAGGATACGCAGTATTTT.

On this clonotype: The conserved closing phenylalanine or tryptophan is absent in this CDR3, likely reflecting a read error. The rearrangement uses TRBV12-3 or TRBV12-4 and TRBJ2-2; D is ambiguous. The CDR3 is made up of 16 amino acids. V lost 3 bases to trimming and J lost 4 bases, with 15 bases between them. Here the CDR3 DNA reads TGTGCCAGCAGTTTGGGGTACGGGCTTGTCACCGGGGAGCTGTTTTCT. Residues: CASSLGYGLVTGELFS.

This clonotype was detected a few times. The chain is built from TRBV29-1 and TRBJ1-1, with D possibly matching TRBD1 (6 bases). Germline V gives CDR1 SQVTM, CDR2 ANQGSEA. V was pared by 6 bases and J by 0 bases, with 14 bases between. CDR3 length equals 14 residues. The CDR3 nucleotides read TGCAGCGTCCCCAAAACAGGGATGAACACTGAAGCTTTCTTT. Translated: CSVPKTGMNTEAFF.

This chain uses TRBV10-3 with TRBJ2-2; D is unclear. There are 13 residues in the CDR3. V was shortened by 7 bases and J by 5 bases, with 11 bases between the two germline ends. Germline V gene sequence: CDR1 ENHRY, CDR2 SYGVKD. CDR3 sequence: CAITPDTTGELFF. CDR3 DNA sequence: TGTGCCATCACACCGGATACAACCGGGGAGCTGTTTTTT.

This rearrangement joins TRBV5-1 to TRBJ2-1; D may correspond to TRBD1 or TRBD2 (5 bases each). This CDR3 is 15 amino acids long. From germline, CDR1 is SGHRS and CDR2 YFSETQ. Trimming shortened V by 4 bases and J by 4 bases, and 15 bases separated the two germline ends. CDR3 in DNA: TGCGCCAGCAGCAGTGAGGGGCCCTCATACAATGAGCAGTTCTTC. This translates into CASSSEGPSYNEQFF.

This clonotype was counted between two and nine times. The gene calls are TRBV12-3 or TRBV12-4 and TRBJ2-2; D might be TRBD2 (6 bases). This CDR3 contains 15 residues. Trimming removed 6 bases at V and 0 bases at J, with 11 bases between. The CDR3 here is CASSFRLANTGELFF. The CDR3 nucleotides read TGTGCCAGCAGCTTTCGACTAGCGAACACCGGGGAGCTGTTTTTT.

The gene calls are TRBV6-2 or TRBV6-3 and TRBJ2-2, with 10 bases aligning to TRBD2. The germline CDR1 and CDR2 sequences are MNHEY and SVGEGT. This CDR3 is 17 amino acids long. Trimming took 5 bases from V and 3 from J; bases not matched to a gene: 9. As DNA, the CDR3 is TGTGCCAGCAGTCTTCCTGGGCTAGCGGGAGACACCGGGGAGCTGTTTTTT. This encodes CASSLPGLAGDTGELFF.

CDR3 sequence: CASSSTSDNEQFF. For the CDR3, the DNA is TGTGCCAGCAGCTCAACTAGCGACAATGAGCAGTTCTTC. V usage is TRBV7-9 and J usage is TRBJ2-1, with 7 positions matching TRBD2. V lost 4 bases and J lost 5; bases outside the gene matches: 2. Per the germline V gene, CDR1 is SEHNR and CDR2 is FQNEAQ (reference sequence). The CDR3 runs 13 residues. Full variable domain (rest looked up from reference TRBV7-9 and TRBJ2-1): DTGVSQNPRHKITKRGQNVTFRCDPISEHNRLYWYRQTLGQGPEFLTYFQNEAQLEKSRLLSDRFSAERPKGSFSTLEIQRTEQGDSAMYLCASSSTSDNEQFFGPGTRLTVL.

The sample holds many counts of this clonotype. The V and J genes are TRBV5-1 and TRBJ2-1; D call uncertain. V was shortened by 3 bases and J by 3 bases, with 10 bases between the two germline ends. Germline assignment: CDR1 SGHRS and CDR2 YFSETQ. The CDR3 spans 14 residues. The CDR3 DNA follows: TGCGCCAGCAGCTCTTCGACCCACTACAATGAGCAGTTCTTC. Residues: CASSSSTHYNEQFF.

There are a few counts of this clonotype. The genes are TRBV5-1 and TRBJ2-2; TRBD1 agrees at 10 bases. J was trimmed by 6 bases and V by 4 bases; bases with no gene match: 6. Germline V gene lookup returns CDR1 SGHRS and CDR2 YFSETQ. This CDR3 comprises 15 residues. DNA for the CDR3: TGCGCCAGCAGCGGGGGACAGGGGAAGTCCGGGGAGCTGTTTTTT. Protein product: CASSGGQGKSGELFF.

The CDR3: CSVLQGYTGELFF. The CDR3 DNA is TGCAGTGTGCTTCAGGGATACACCGGGGAGCTGTTTTTT. The genes are TRBV20-1 and TRBJ2-2; D may be TRBD1 (5 bases). CDR3 length equals 13 residues. The ends were cut back, 7 bases at V and 3 bases at J, with 12 bases in the middle. Germline CDR1 is DFQATT and CDR2 is SNEGSKA (reference sequence).

There are a few counts of this clonotype. The chain is built from TRBV5-1 and TRBJ2-1; 15 bases agree with TRBD2. The CDR3 consists of 18 residues. The V gene end was trimmed by 1 base and the J gene end by 4 bases; junction bases not matched to a gene: 6. CDR1 and CDR2 from the germline V gene are SGHRS and YFSETQ. CDR3 sequence reads: CASSLFGLAGGIYNEQFF. The CDR3 nucleotides are TGCGCCAGCAGCTTGTTTGGACTAGCGGGAGGGATATACAATGAGCAGTTCTTC. The whole variable domain, remainder taken from reference TRBV5-1 and TRBJ2-1, is KAGVTQTPRYLIKTRGQQVTLSCSPISGHRSVSWYQQTPGQGLQFLFEYFSETQRNKGNFPGRFSGRQFSNSRSEMNVSTLELGDSALYLCASSLFGLAGGIYNEQFFGPGTRLTVL.

In nucleotides, the CDR3 is TGCGCCAGCAGCTCGACAGGGGGAGAGATCGGGGAGCTGTTTTTT. Its protein product is CASSSTGGEIGELFF. V usage is TRBV5-1 and J usage is TRBJ2-2; 9 bases are a match to TRBD1. In germline, CDR1 is SGHRS, CDR2 YFSETQ. The CDR3 is 15 amino acids. With V trimmed by 3 bases and J by 7 bases, 7 bases remained unmatched.

The chain carries TRBV9 and TRBJ1-5; maybe TRBD1 (5 bases). CDR1 is SGDLS, CDR2 YYNGEE, per germline. With 3 bases removed from V and 7 bases from J, the gap between germline ends came to 14 bases. The CDR3 contains 14 residues. The CDR3 reads CASSAPGDGQPQHF. As DNA, the CDR3 is TGTGCCAGCAGCGCCCCCGGGGACGGGCAGCCCCAGCATTTT.

This clonotype has just a few counts. This chain links TRBV18 with TRBJ1-2, with D possibly matching TRBD1 (5 bases). The CDR3 is 11 residues long. Trimming removed 4 bases from V and 7 bases from J, with 7 bases in between. CDR1 is KGHSH, CDR2 LQKENI, per germline. The DNA of the CDR3 is TGTGCCAGCTCACAGGGGACTGGCTACACCTTC. It is translated as CASSQGTGYTF.